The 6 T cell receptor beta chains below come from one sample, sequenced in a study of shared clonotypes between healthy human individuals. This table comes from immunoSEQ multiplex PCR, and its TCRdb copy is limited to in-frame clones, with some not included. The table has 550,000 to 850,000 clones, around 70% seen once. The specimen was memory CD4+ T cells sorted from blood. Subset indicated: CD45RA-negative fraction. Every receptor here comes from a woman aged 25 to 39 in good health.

The CDR3 DNA reads TGCGCCAGCAGCCGGAGGGCCGCCGAGCAAGATGAGCAGTTCTTC. It translates to CASSRRAAEQDEQFF. The gene calls are TRBV5-1 and TRBJ2-1; weak D call: TRBD2 (6 bases). Germline V lookup: CDR1 SGHRS, CDR2 YFSETQ. This CDR3 is built from 15 residues. The germline V and J ends were trimmed by 4 bases and 8 bases, with 19 bases remaining between them.

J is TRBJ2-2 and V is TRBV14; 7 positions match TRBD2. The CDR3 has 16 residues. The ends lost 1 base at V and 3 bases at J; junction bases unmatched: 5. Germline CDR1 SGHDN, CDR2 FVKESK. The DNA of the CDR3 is TGTGCCAGCAGCCAAGCTTTGCGGGAGCACACCGGGGAGCTGTTTTTT. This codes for CASSQALREHTGELFF. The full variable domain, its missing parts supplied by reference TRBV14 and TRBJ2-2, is EAGVTQFPSHSVIEKGQTVTLRCDPISGHDNLYWYRRVMGKEIKFLLHFVKESKQDESGMPNNRFLAERTGGTYSTLKVQPAELEDSGVYFCASSQALREHTGELFFGEGSRLTVL.

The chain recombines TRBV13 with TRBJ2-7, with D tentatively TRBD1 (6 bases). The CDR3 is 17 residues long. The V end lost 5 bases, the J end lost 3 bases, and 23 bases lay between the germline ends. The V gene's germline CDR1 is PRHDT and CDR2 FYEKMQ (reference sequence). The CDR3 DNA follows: TGTGCCAGCAGCCTGTTATCAGGGGAGCGTCAGAACTACGAGCAGTACTTC. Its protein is CASSLLSGERQNYEQYF.

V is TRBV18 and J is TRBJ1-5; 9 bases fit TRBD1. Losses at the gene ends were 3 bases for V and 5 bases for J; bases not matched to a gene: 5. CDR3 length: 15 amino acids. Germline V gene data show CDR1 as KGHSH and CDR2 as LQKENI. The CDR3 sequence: CASSPTGGGDQPQHF. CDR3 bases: TGTGCCAGCTCACCTACAGGGGGCGGAGATCAGCCCCAGCATTTT.

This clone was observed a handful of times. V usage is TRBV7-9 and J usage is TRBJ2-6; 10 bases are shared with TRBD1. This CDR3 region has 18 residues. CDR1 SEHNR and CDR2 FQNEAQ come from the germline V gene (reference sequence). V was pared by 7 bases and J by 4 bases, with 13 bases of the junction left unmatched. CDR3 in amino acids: CASTTTGGAFMGANVLTF. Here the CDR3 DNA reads TGTGCCAGCACCACGACAGGGGGCGCTTTTATGGGGGCCAACGTCCTGACTTTC.

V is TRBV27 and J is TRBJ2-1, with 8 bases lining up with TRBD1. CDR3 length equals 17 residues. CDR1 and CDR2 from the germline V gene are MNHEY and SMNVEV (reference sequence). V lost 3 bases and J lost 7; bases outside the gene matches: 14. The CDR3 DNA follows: TGTGCCAGCAGTTTGGGATTCAGGGGGCGAGAGAGGAATGAGCAGTTCTTC. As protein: CASSLGFRGRERNEQFF.